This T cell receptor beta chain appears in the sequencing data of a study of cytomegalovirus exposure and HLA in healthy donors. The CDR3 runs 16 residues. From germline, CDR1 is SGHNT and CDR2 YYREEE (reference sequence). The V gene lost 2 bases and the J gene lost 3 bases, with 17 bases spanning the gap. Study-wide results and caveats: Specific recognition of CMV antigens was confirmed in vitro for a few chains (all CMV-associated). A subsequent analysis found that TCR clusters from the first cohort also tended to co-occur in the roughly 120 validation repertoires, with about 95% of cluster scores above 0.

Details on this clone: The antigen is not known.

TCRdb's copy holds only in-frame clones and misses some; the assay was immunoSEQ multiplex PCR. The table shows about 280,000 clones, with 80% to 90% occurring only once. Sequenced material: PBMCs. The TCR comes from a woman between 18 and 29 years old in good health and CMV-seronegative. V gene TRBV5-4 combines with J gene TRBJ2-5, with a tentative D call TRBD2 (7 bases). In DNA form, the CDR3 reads TGTGCCAGCAGCTTCCGACGGGGGGCGCTGGAAGAGACCCAGTACTTC. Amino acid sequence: CASSFRRGALEETQYF.